This TCR beta chain derives from a study of blood T cell repertoires in COVID-19. Study as a whole: Spain, Italy and the United States supplied samples that represented acute and convalescent COVID-19. The cDNA or gDNA used as material had been derived from T cells, B-cell-depleted T cells, or PBMCs.

Per the original data handling: From reference gene primer amplification, estimates of nucleated cell counts were derived. The assay was immunoSEQ multiplex PCR, and TCRdb's table has in-frame clones only and misses some. Clonal size and the V and J genes are those of that table, whereas D and trimming came from the DNA. The sample holds 150,000 to 200,000 clones, around four fifths seen once. The clonotype originates from a woman of 80 years or more with acute or convalescent COVID-19. Sequenced material: peripheral blood.

CDR3 sequence (DNA): TGTGCCAGCAGTTACTTCGGAGGGGTCCAAGAGACCCAGTACTTC. As protein: CASSYFGGVQETQYF. The chain employs TRBV6-5 and TRBJ2-5; D possibly corresponds to TRBD2 (6 bases). This CDR3 has 15 amino acids. Germline V gene sequence: CDR1 MNHEY, CDR2 SVGAGI. The germline V and J ends were trimmed by 1 base and 1 base, with 10 bases remaining between them.